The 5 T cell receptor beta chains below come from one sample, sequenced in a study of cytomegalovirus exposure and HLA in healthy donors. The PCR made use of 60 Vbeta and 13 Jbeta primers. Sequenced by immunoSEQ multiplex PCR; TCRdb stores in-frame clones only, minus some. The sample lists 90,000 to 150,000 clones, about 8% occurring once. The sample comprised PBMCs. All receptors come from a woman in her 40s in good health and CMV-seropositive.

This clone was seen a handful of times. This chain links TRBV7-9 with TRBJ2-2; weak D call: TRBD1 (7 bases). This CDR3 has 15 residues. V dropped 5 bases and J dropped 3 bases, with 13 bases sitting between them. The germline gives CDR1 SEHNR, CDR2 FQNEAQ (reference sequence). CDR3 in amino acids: CASSQIRGDTGELFF. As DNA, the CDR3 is TGTGCCAGCAGCCAGATCAGGGGGGACACCGGGGAGCTGTTTTTT. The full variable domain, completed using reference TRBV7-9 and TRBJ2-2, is DTGVSQNPRHKITKRGQNVTFRCDPISEHNRLYWYRQTLGQGPEFLTYFQNEAQLEKSRLLSDRFSAERPKGSFSTLEIQRTEQGDSAMYLCASSQIRGDTGELFFGEGSRLTVL.

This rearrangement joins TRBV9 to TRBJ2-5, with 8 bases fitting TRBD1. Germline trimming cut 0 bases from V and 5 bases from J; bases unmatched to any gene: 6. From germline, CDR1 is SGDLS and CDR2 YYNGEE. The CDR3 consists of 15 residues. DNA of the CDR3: TGTGCCAGCAGCGTAGAGGACAGGGCATTTGAGACCCAGTACTTC. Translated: CASSVEDRAFETQYF.

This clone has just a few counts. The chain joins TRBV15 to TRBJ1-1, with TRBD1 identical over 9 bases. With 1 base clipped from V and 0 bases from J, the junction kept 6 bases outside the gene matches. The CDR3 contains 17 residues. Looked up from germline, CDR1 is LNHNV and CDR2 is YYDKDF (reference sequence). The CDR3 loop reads CATSRAMGTGMNTEAFF. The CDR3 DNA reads TGTGCCACCAGCAGAGCGATGGGGACAGGGATGAACACTGAAGCTTTCTTT.

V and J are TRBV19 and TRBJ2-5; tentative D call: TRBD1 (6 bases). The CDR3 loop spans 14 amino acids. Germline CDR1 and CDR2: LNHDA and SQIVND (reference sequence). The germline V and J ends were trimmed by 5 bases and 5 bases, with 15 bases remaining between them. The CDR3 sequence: CASSVSQGLETQYF. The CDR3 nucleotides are TGTGCCAGTAGTGTCTCACAGGGTTTGGAGACCCAGTACTTC.

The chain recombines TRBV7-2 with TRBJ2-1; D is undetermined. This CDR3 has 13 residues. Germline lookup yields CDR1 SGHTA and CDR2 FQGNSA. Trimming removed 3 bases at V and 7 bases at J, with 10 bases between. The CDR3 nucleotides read TGTGCCAGCAGCTTTAGGAACGGGAATGAGCAGTTCTTC. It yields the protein CASSFRNGNEQFF.